The present T cell receptor beta chain was sequenced within a study of T-cell reconstitution after alpha-beta-depleted transplantation in children. Study results and limitations: The high TCRbeta diversity at day 60 in some patients came from surviving recipient T cells and thymic progenitors.

Many counts were recorded for this clonotype. Its antigen is as yet unknown. Germline V gene lookup returns CDR1 MGHDK and CDR2 SYGVNS. V lost 4 bases, J lost 5 bases, and 6 bases lay in between. The CDR3 runs to 13 residues. Unique molecular identifiers were incorporated into the prepared TCRbeta library. MiXCR, run by TCRdb on the PCR reads, gives a single entry per CDR3 protein. The sample includes 200,000 to 250,000 distinct CDR3 sequences, approximately 8% of them seen just once. The starting material was PBMCs, mostly from graft donor cells, obtained 180 days after TCRalphabeta/CD19-depleted stem cell transplant. The chain employs TRBV25-1 and TRBJ1-6; no clear D. This sequence originates from a male patient younger than 18 who had a stem cell transplant for acute lymphoblastic leukemia, so the T cells may come from the graft donor. The CDR3 bases are TGTGCCAGCAGTGTCGTAAATAATTCACCCCTCCACTTT. It specifies CASSVVNNSPLHF.